Presented here are 30 T cell receptor beta chains from one specimen sequenced in a study of T cell repertoires in cytomegalovirus infection. These receptors have no identified antigens. TCRdb processed the reads anew with MiXCR; each CDR3 protein has one entry. This table has tens of thousands of distinct CDR3 sequences, around 20% appearing once. Specimen: CD8+ T cells from cultured PBMCs, collected from culture after CMV antigen stimulation. These receptors all come from a human donor in good health (CMV status not recorded). Some clones in this sample may be carry-over from other donors' samples.

The rearrangement links TRBV2 to TRBJ2-3, with D perhaps being TRBD1 or TRBD2 (5 bases each). Between the trimmed V and J ends, which lost 8 bases and 2 bases, there was a span of 17 bases. Germline values: CDR1 SNHLY, CDR2 FYNNEI. The CDR3 loop spans 15 amino acids. CDR3 loop: CASLWGFGDTDTQYF. As DNA, the CDR3 is TGTGCCAGCCTCTGGGGGTTCGGGGACACAGATACGCAGTATTTT.

This clonotype was detected ten times or more. The genes are TRBV6-2 or TRBV6-3 and TRBJ2-7, with D possibly matching TRBD2 (6 bases). The CDR3 runs 11 residues. Per the germline V gene, CDR1 is MNHEY and CDR2 is SVGEGT. V was pared by 8 bases and J by 12 bases, with 17 bases between. CDR3 in amino acids: CASLGTLVLYF. The CDR3 coding sequence is TGTGCCAGCCTGGGGACTCTTGTGTTGTACTTC.

The chain uses TRBV19 and TRBJ2-1, with 8 positions matching TRBD1. Germline CDR1 LNHDA, CDR2 SQIVND (reference sequence). The CDR3 loop spans 14 amino acids. V was clipped by 5 bases and J by 4 bases; unmatched bases: 4. CDR3 DNA: TGTGCCAGTAGTGACAGGGGAGAATACAATGAGCAGTTCTTC. Translation: CASSDRGEYNEQFF. Full variable domain (missing parts from reference TRBV19 and TRBJ2-1): DGGITQSPKYLFRKEGQNVTLSCEQNLNHDAMYWYRQDPGQGLRLIYYSQIVNDFQKGDIAEGYSVSREKKESFPLTVTSAQKNPTAFYLCASSDRGEYNEQFFGPGTRLTVL.

This clonotype has ten or more counts. The V gene is TRBV6-2 or TRBV6-3, the J gene TRBJ2-1; 11 bases agree with TRBD2. The CDR3 runs 16 residues. CDR1 is MNHEY, CDR2 SVGEGT, per germline. The V and J ends lost 7 bases and 6 bases, in that order; junction bases with no gene match: 11. The DNA of the CDR3 is TGTGCCAGCACCAATAGCGGGGGGGCTCGTGGCAATGAGCAGTTCTTC. Translated, it gives CASTNSGGARGNEQFF.

The genes are TRBV7-9 and TRBJ2-2; no definite D call. V gave up 1 base and J gave up 6 bases, with 9 bases separating them. CDR1 SEHNR and CDR2 FQNEAQ come from the germline V gene (reference sequence). This CDR3 is 14 amino acids long. The CDR3 reads CASSLEVVAGELFF. In nucleotides, the CDR3 is TGTGCCAGCAGCTTAGAAGTCGTCGCCGGGGAGCTGTTTTTT.

This clonotype showed up many times. The chain links TRBV29-1 to TRBJ2-1; TRBD2 matches 9 bases. V gave up 1 base and J gave up 5 bases; unmatched junction bases: 6. There are 15 residues in the CDR3. Germline CDR1 and CDR2: SQVTM and ANQGSEA. CDR3 sequence (DNA): TGCAGCGTTGAAGGATATAGCGGGGGACACAATGAGCAGTTCTTC. As protein: CSVEGYSGGHNEQFF.

The V gene is TRBV7-2, the J gene TRBJ1-6; D uncertain. Per germline, CDR1 SGHTA and CDR2 FQGNSA. The ends were cut back, 2 bases at V and 14 bases at J, with 13 bases in the middle. The CDR3 sequence is 13 residues long. The CDR3 here is CASSLQGRGALHF. DNA for the CDR3: TGTGCCAGCAGCTTACAAGGACGTGGGGCCCTCCACTTT.

The chain has TRBV7-2 and TRBJ2-3; D remains unclear. The CDR3 runs 12 residues. Trimming left V 5 bases short and J 9 bases short, with 12 bases between. Germline values: CDR1 SGHTA, CDR2 FQGNSA. CDR3 amino acids: CASSGPVGTQYF. The CDR3 bases are TGTGCCAGCAGCGGTCCGGTGGGCACGCAGTATTTT.

V gene TRBV20-1 combines with J gene TRBJ2-1, with TRBD1 matching 7 bases. CDR1 and CDR2 from the germline V gene are DFQATT and SNEGSKA (reference sequence). The junction had 7 bases not matched to a gene; V was cut back by 2 bases and J by 3 bases. CDR3 size: 15 residues. In nucleotides, the CDR3 is TGCAGTGCTAGAAGTCCAGGGGGAGACTACAATGAGCAGTTCTTC. Protein sequence: CSARSPGGDYNEQFF.

This chain joins TRBV20-1 and TRBJ2-7; 12 bases fit TRBD2. Germline-derived CDR1 and CDR2 are DFQATT and SNEGSKA (reference sequence). The CDR3 sequence is 15 residues long. J was trimmed by 3 bases and V by 6 bases; bases with no gene match: 9. Here the CDR3 reads CSAAPLTSGSYEQYF. In DNA, the CDR3 is TGCAGTGCCGCCCCCCTGACTAGCGGGAGCTACGAGCAGTACTTC.

This chain links TRBV29-1 with TRBJ2-7, with 7 bases fitting TRBD1. Trimming took 6 bases from V and 0 from J; bases not matched to a gene: 5. This CDR3 region has 13 residues. CDR1 is SQVTM and CDR2 is ANQGSEA in the germline V gene. The CDR3 DNA is TGCAGCGTCAGGACAGGCCTCTCCTACGAGCAGTACTTC. It is translated as CSVRTGLSYEQYF.

The table lists this clonotype with a few counts. DNA for the CDR3: TGCGCCAGCAGCCGTGTCGGGACAGGGGGTGGGGATGAGCAGTTCTTC. Its protein is CASSRVGTGGGDEQFF. The V call is TRBV5-1, the J call TRBJ2-1, with 11 positions matching TRBD1. V lost 4 bases to trimming and J lost 8 bases; unmatched junction nucleotides: 11. Per the germline V gene, CDR1 is SGHRS and CDR2 is YFSETQ. The CDR3 loop spans 16 amino acids.

This clonotype was seen a handful of times. The V call is TRBV7-8, the J call TRBJ1-1, with D possibly matching TRBD1 (6 bases). Germline V lookup: CDR1 SGHVS, CDR2 FQNEAQ. Trimming removed 4 bases at V and 1 base at J, with 16 bases between. The CDR3 sequence is 16 residues long. The CDR3 protein is CASSSYREGRNTEAFF. The CDR3 coding sequence is TGTGCCAGCAGCTCTTACAGGGAGGGGAGGAACACTGAAGCTTTCTTT.

The chain joins TRBV19 to TRBJ2-1; 9 bases align to TRBD2. V lost 3 bases and J lost 7; bases outside the gene matches: 7. The CDR3 consists of 15 residues. CDR1 and CDR2 from the germline V gene are LNHDA and SQIVND (reference sequence). The CDR3 loop reads CASSIGRGGLNEQFF. In DNA, the CDR3 is TGTGCCAGTAGTATCGGGCGGGGGGGCCTTAATGAGCAGTTCTTC.

This clonotype was counted only a few times. This chain links TRBV5-5 with TRBJ1-2; a possible D gene is TRBD1 (5 bases). The CDR3 loop spans 14 amino acids. Germline CDR1 SGHKS, CDR2 YYEKEE (reference sequence). With 1 base removed from V and 8 bases from J, the gap between germline ends came to 15 bases. The CDR3: CASSLWGIRDGYTF. In nucleotides, the CDR3 is TGTGCCAGCAGCTTGTGGGGGATAAGGGACGGCTACACCTTC.

This rearrangement joins TRBV6-2 or TRBV6-3 to TRBJ2-3; 9 bases match TRBD2. The ends lost 5 bases at V and 5 bases at J; junction bases unmatched: 8. The CDR3 is made up of 15 amino acids. Germline V CDR1 and CDR2: MNHEY, SVGEGT. CDR3 coding DNA: TGTGCCAGCAGTCCCCCTCTAGCGGGGCAAGATACGCAGTATTTT. Its translation: CASSPPLAGQDTQYF.

CDR3 loop: CSALKREGRYEQYF. In nucleotides, the CDR3 is TGCAGTGCTCTCAAGCGGGAGGGCCGGTACGAGCAGTACTTC. The chain uses TRBV20-1 and TRBJ2-7; 10 positions match TRBD2. This CDR3 spans 14 amino acids. CDR1 is DFQATT, CDR2 SNEGSKA, per germline (reference sequence). The V and J ends lost 5 bases and 4 bases, in that order; junction bases with no gene match: 8.

In this sample, this clonotype is medium-sized (0.01 to 0.1%). This chain connects TRBV7-6 to TRBJ2-7, with 9 bases lining up with TRBD1. CDR1 and CDR2 from the germline V gene are SGHVS and FNYEAQ. The junction had 4 bases not matched to a gene; V was cut back by 3 bases and J by 4 bases. The CDR3 spans 14 residues. The CDR3, as DNA: TGTGCCAGCAGCTTCGGGACAGGGTCATACGAGCAGTACTTC. Residues: CASSFGTGSYEQYF.

This clonotype was detected ten times or more. The rearrangement links TRBV6-2 or TRBV6-3 to TRBJ2-1, with 9 bases matching TRBD1. Looked up from germline, CDR1 is MNHEY and CDR2 is SVGEGT. The CDR3 sequence is 16 residues long. V shed 4 bases, J shed 5 bases, and the junction held 9 bases outside the gene matches. The CDR3 sequence is CASSLTQGAGNNEQFF. CDR3 nucleotide sequence: TGTGCCAGCAGTTTGACACAGGGGGCTGGAAACAATGAGCAGTTCTTC.

This chain links TRBV4-2 with TRBJ2-7; D is unresolved. The CDR3 has 14 residues. The V and J ends lost 1 base and 7 bases respectively, with 14 bases between them. From germline, CDR1 is LGHNA and CDR2 YNFKEQ. CDR3 residues: CASSQGVTLGEQYF. CDR3 bases: TGTGCCAGCAGCCAAGGGGTCACCCTGGGGGAGCAGTACTTC.

V usage is TRBV7-2 and J usage is TRBJ2-3; D remains unclear. From germline, CDR1 is SGHTA and CDR2 FQGNSA. This CDR3 spans 16 amino acids. V was trimmed by 3 bases and J by 0 bases, leaving 13 bases between them. The CDR3 coding sequence is TGTGCCAGCAGCTTCTCAGGAGATCATAGCACAGATACGCAGTATTTT. Translating it yields CASSFSGDHSTDTQYF.

This clonotype has a handful of counts. The chain employs TRBV7-2 and TRBJ1-1; D is undetermined. CDR3 length: 13 residues. The V end lost 2 bases, the J end lost 4 bases, and 8 bases lay between the germline ends. CDR1 SGHTA and CDR2 FQGNSA come from the germline V gene. Here the CDR3 reads CASSLWESTEAFF. The CDR3 DNA is TGTGCCAGCAGCTTATGGGAGAGCACTGAAGCTTTCTTT.

This clonotype showed up just a few times. The chain employs TRBV6-5 and TRBJ1-1; a weak D match, TRBD1 (5 bases). This CDR3 has 12 residues. Deletions cut 4 bases from V and 7 bases from J, with 10 bases between. Per germline, CDR1 MNHEY and CDR2 SVGAGI. CDR3 region: CASSSGSLEAFF. Written as DNA, the CDR3 is TGTGCCAGCAGTTCAGGGAGCCTTGAAGCTTTCTTT.

This clonotype was counted a few times. V and J are TRBV6-5 and TRBJ2-1; a possible D gene is TRBD2 (5 bases). Germline loops: CDR1 MNHEY, CDR2 SVGAGI. Trimming cost V 3 bases and J 5 bases, with 17 bases left between them. This CDR3 spans 16 amino acids. The CDR3 region is CASSYKVSGLHNEQFF. The CDR3 DNA is TGTGCCAGCAGTTATAAGGTCAGCGGTCTACACAATGAGCAGTTCTTC.

This clonotype came up many times. V is TRBV7-2 and J is TRBJ2-3; TRBD1 or TRBD2 may be the D gene (5 bases each). The CDR3 is made up of 15 amino acids. V lost 2 bases, J lost 2 bases, and 11 bases lay in between. Germline V gives CDR1 SGHTA, CDR2 FQGNSA. The DNA of the CDR3 is TGTGCCAGCAGCTTATCCGGGGACCCCACAGATACGCAGTATTTT. This translates into CASSLSGDPTDTQYF.

This clonotype showed up just a few times. This rearrangement joins TRBV7-8 to TRBJ2-7; 10 bases are shared with TRBD1. This CDR3 comprises 16 residues. The V gene's germline CDR1 is SGHVS and CDR2 FQNEAQ. Trimming removed 4 bases from V and 4 bases from J; junction bases left unmatched: 10. In DNA, the CDR3 is TGTGCCAGCAGCTCAATCGCGGGACAGGGGATTTACGAGCAGTACTTC. Its translation: CASSSIAGQGIYEQYF.

The gene calls are TRBV20-1 and TRBJ2-7, with TRBD1 as a possible D gene (6 bases). Germline assignment: CDR1 DFQATT and CDR2 SNEGSKA (reference sequence). The V gene lost 0 bases and the J gene lost 3 bases, with 15 bases spanning the gap. The CDR3 has 15 residues. The CDR3 sequence: CSARDSGTRVYEQYF. The CDR3 nucleotides read TGCAGTGCTAGAGACTCCGGGACAAGAGTCTACGAGCAGTACTTC.

The chain couples TRBV24-1 to TRBJ2-3; no reliable D call. With 3 bases removed from V and 1 base from J, the gap between germline ends came to 7 bases. Germline V gene lookup returns CDR1 KGHDR and CDR2 SFDVKD. This CDR3 spans 14 amino acids. The CDR3 is CATSDLQGTDTQYF. CDR3 in DNA: TGTGCCACCAGTGATCTCCAGGGCACAGATACGCAGTATTTT.

This sequence joins TRBV7-9 and TRBJ2-2, with a possible D match to TRBD1 (5 bases). V was clipped by 8 bases and J by 3 bases, with 16 bases between them. The V gene's germline CDR1 is SEHNR and CDR2 FQNEAQ (reference sequence). There are 15 residues in the CDR3. The CDR3 sequence is CASLALTVDTGELFF. CDR3 nucleotides: TGTGCCAGCTTAGCCCTGACAGTGGACACCGGGGAGCTGTTTTTT.

This clonotype showed up many times. V usage is TRBV2 and J usage is TRBJ1-5; D may be TRBD1 (5 bases). This CDR3 has 14 residues. With 7 bases removed from V and 0 bases from J, the gap between germline ends came to 10 bases. Germline CDR1 reads SNHLY; CDR2 reads FYNNEI. CDR3 in amino acids: CASTQGVSNQPQHF. As DNA, the CDR3 is TGTGCCAGCACCCAGGGCGTTAGCAATCAGCCCCAGCATTTT.